These 26 T cell receptor beta chains came from one sample sequenced in a study of cytomegalovirus exposure and HLA in healthy donors. PCR involved 60 Vbeta and 13 Jbeta primers. Libraries were prepared by immunoSEQ multiplex PCR; TCRdb keeps only in-frame clonotypes and omits some of them. The sample records about 82,000 clones, roughly 82% being singletons. Sequenced material: PBMCs. These receptors originate from a man aged 70 or older in good health and CMV-seropositive.

The chain is built from TRBV7-9 and TRBJ2-1, with 9 bases identical to TRBD2. CDR1 SEHNR and CDR2 FQNEAQ come from the germline V gene (reference sequence). This CDR3 contains 15 residues. The trim removed 6 bases at V and 5 bases at J, leaving 8 bases unmatched. CDR3 region: CASRSGTSFDNEQFF. In DNA, the CDR3 is TGTGCCAGCAGATCCGGGACTAGCTTTGACAATGAGCAGTTCTTC. The whole variable domain, filled in from reference TRBV7-9 and TRBJ2-1, reads DTGVSQNPRHKITKRGQNVTFRCDPISEHNRLYWYRQTLGQGPEFLTYFQNEAQLEKSRLLSDRFSAERPKGSFSTLEIQRTEQGDSAMYLCASRSGTSFDNEQFFGPGTRLTVL.

This clone was recorded a few times. V usage is TRBV5-1 and J usage is TRBJ2-1, with 8 nucleotides matching TRBD1. The germline CDR1 and CDR2 sequences are SGHRS and YFSETQ. J lost 7 bases, V lost 3 bases, and 9 bases had no gene match. The CDR3 runs to 15 residues. The CDR3 sequence is CASSSGQGESNEQFF. CDR3 in DNA: TGCGCCAGCAGCTCCGGACAGGGAGAATCGAATGAGCAGTTCTTC.

The chain combines TRBV5-1 with TRBJ1-6, with a weak D call TRBD1 (5 bases). CDR3 length: 15 amino acids. Trimming removed 0 bases from V and 6 bases from J, with 10 bases in between. Per the germline V gene, CDR1 is SGHRS and CDR2 is YFSETQ. The CDR3 DNA reads TGCGCCAGCAGCTTGGCCGTGACAGTTAATTCACCCCTCCACTTT. Translation gives CASSLAVTVNSPLHF. Variable domain in full (rest from reference TRBV5-1 and TRBJ1-6): KAGVTQTPRYLIKTRGQQVTLSCSPISGHRSVSWYQQTPGQGLQFLFEYFSETQRNKGNFPGRFSGRQFSNSRSEMNVSTLELGDSALYLCASSLAVTVNSPLHFGNGTRLTVT.

The rearrangement links TRBV7-2 to TRBJ1-2; tentative D call: TRBD1 (5 bases). Germline-derived CDR1 and CDR2 are SGHTA and FQGNSA. CDR3 length equals 14 residues. Trimming stripped 4 bases from V and 2 bases from J, with 11 bases between. CDR3 protein: CASSSGTLNYGYTF. In DNA form, the CDR3 reads TGTGCCAGCAGCTCAGGGACTTTAAACTATGGCTACACCTTC.

This clone came up a few times. The chain carries TRBV19 and TRBJ2-1; D is possibly TRBD1 (6 bases). The length of the CDR3 is 12 residues. The germline V gene encodes CDR1 LNHDA and CDR2 SQIVND (reference sequence). Trimming left V 5 bases short and J 7 bases short, with 9 bases between. CDR3 amino acids: CASSLQGNEQFF. CDR3 sequence (DNA): TGTGCCAGTAGTTTACAGGGAAATGAGCAGTTCTTC. The full variable domain, its missing parts supplied by reference TRBV19 and TRBJ2-1, is DGGITQSPKYLFRKEGQNVTLSCEQNLNHDAMYWYRQDPGQGLRLIYYSQIVNDFQKGDIAEGYSVSREKKESFPLTVTSAQKNPTAFYLCASSLQGNEQFFGPGTRLTVL.

V and J are TRBV28 and TRBJ1-2, with TRBD1 identical over 8 bases. CDR1 is MDHEN, CDR2 SYDVKM, per germline. CDR3 length: 16 amino acids. V gave up 3 bases and J gave up 3 bases; unmatched junction bases: 9. The CDR3 region has the DNA TGTGCCAGCAGTTTCCAATCGGACAGGGCCTACTATGGCTACACCTTC. Its translation: CASSFQSDRAYYGYTF.

The chain couples TRBV5-4 to TRBJ2-1; TRBD2 matches 15 bases. Germline CDR1 is SGHNT and CDR2 is YYREEE (reference sequence). The J segment lost 2 bases and the V segment lost 4 bases, leaving 4 bases of the junction unmatched. The CDR3 loop spans 17 amino acids. CDR3 sequence reads: CASSGGTSGGPYNEQFF. The CDR3 nucleotides are TGTGCCAGCAGCGGTGGGACTAGCGGGGGGCCCTACAATGAGCAGTTCTTC.

The chain combines TRBV5-1 with TRBJ2-7; D perhaps matches TRBD1 (6 bases). The germline V gene encodes CDR1 SGHRS and CDR2 YFSETQ. The V end was cut by 7 bases, the J end by 2 bases, with 19 bases between. CDR3 length: 15 residues. The CDR3 loop is CASGTGHAGTYEQYF. The CDR3 DNA follows: TGCGCCAGCGGGACGGGACACGCAGGAACCTACGAGCAGTACTTC.

This clone turned up a few times. The chain is built from TRBV7-8 and TRBJ2-5; possible D gene TRBD2, 6 bases. This CDR3 is built from 15 residues. With 1 base removed from V and 5 bases from J, the gap between germline ends came to 14 bases. The germline V gene encodes CDR1 SGHVS and CDR2 FQNEAQ. CDR3 residues: CASSLVAGGQETQYF. As DNA, the CDR3 is TGTGCCAGCAGCTTAGTGGCAGGAGGGCAGGAGACCCAGTACTTC.

The rearrangement joins TRBV7-6 to TRBJ2-2; a weak D match, TRBD1 (6 bases). The CDR3 is 16 residues long. Trimming removed 5 bases at V and 2 bases at J, with 15 bases between. Germline-derived CDR1 and CDR2 are SGHVS and FNYEAQ. The CDR3 loop reads CASSEQQGQNTGELFF. CDR3 bases: TGTGCCAGCAGCGAGCAACAGGGACAAAACACCGGGGAGCTGTTTTTT.

The sample holds one count of this clone. J is TRBJ2-1 and V is TRBV10-3, with D unresolved. V was trimmed by 3 bases and J by 4 bases, leaving 7 bases between them. The V gene's germline CDR1 is ENHRY and CDR2 SYGVKD. The CDR3 has 13 residues. CDR3 in DNA: TGTGCCATCAGTGACCCCCGGTACAATGAGCAGTTCTTC. Its translation: CAISDPRYNEQFF.

The chain combines TRBV30 with TRBJ2-7, with TRBD2 matching over 13 bases. Germline V gene lookup returns CDR1 GTSNPN and CDR2 SVGIG (reference sequence). Trimming cost V 5 bases and J 4 bases; bases outside gene matches: 11. The CDR3 is 16 amino acids. The CDR3 sequence: CAWAGTSGKRGYEQYF. The CDR3 DNA is TGTGCCTGGGCGGGGACTAGCGGGAAGCGGGGGTACGAGCAGTACTTC.

The CDR3 DNA sequence: TGTGCCAGCAGTCCGCCTGCGGTGGGCTACAATGAGCAGTTCTTC. Protein: CASSPPAVGYNEQFF. The J gene is TRBJ2-1, the V gene TRBV27, with D uncertain. This CDR3 contains 15 residues. The germline V gene encodes CDR1 MNHEY and CDR2 SMNVEV (reference sequence). V dropped 5 bases and J dropped 3 bases, with 14 bases sitting between them.

This clone was counted a single time. The V call is TRBV19, the J call TRBJ1-5; no clear D gene. Germline V gene sequence: CDR1 LNHDA, CDR2 SQIVND (reference sequence). The CDR3 runs to 13 residues. V shed 3 bases and J shed 5 bases, with 8 bases lying between them. In nucleotides, the CDR3 is TGTGCCAGTAGTATCTCCTTAGATCAGCCCCAGCATTTT. Amino acid sequence: CASSISLDQPQHF. Drawing the rest from reference TRBV19 and TRBJ1-5, the complete variable domain is DGGITQSPKYLFRKEGQNVTLSCEQNLNHDAMYWYRQDPGQGLRLIYYSQIVNDFQKGDIAEGYSVSREKKESFPLTVTSAQKNPTAFYLCASSISLDQPQHFGDGTRLSIL.

The chain recombines TRBV2 with TRBJ2-5; the D gene is possibly TRBD1 (6 bases). Looked up from germline, CDR1 is SNHLY and CDR2 is FYNNEI. CDR3 length: 13 amino acids. V was shortened by 2 bases and J by 6 bases, with 10 bases between the two germline ends. In DNA, the CDR3 is TGTGCCAGCAGTGAACAGGGGTGGCAGACCCAGTACTTC. It translates to CASSEQGWQTQYF.

The chain carries TRBV5-4 and TRBJ2-7, with TRBD2 identical over 10 bases. CDR3 length: 15 amino acids. Germline CDR1 is SGHNT and CDR2 is YYREEE (reference sequence). V lost 4 bases to trimming and J lost 2 bases; unmatched junction nucleotides: 6. In DNA form, the CDR3 reads TGTGCCAGCAGCCTGGGGACTAGCGCTACCTACGAGCAGTACTTC. Amino acid sequence: CASSLGTSATYEQYF.

J is TRBJ1-4 and V is TRBV28, with 9 bases matching TRBD1. Trimming at V came to 4 bases and at J to 1 base, leaving 4 bases not matched to a gene. Germline loops: CDR1 MDHEN, CDR2 SYDVKM. CDR3 length: 16 residues. Written as DNA, the CDR3 is TGTGCCAGCAGTTCACAGGGGGCGGGAACTAATGAAAAACTGTTTTTT. Encoded protein: CASSSQGAGTNEKLFF.

This clone was picked up one time. In the same sample, other DNA sequences code for this CDR3. The chain joins TRBV10-1 to TRBJ2-5; 7 positions match TRBD2. CDR3 size: 14 residues. J gave up 5 bases and V 3 bases, and 6 bases lay outside the gene matches. Germline V gene sequence: CDR1 WNHNN, CDR2 SYGVQD (reference sequence). CDR3 DNA: TGCGCCAGCAGTGACCCGGGACTACAGGAGACCCAGTACTTC. Protein product: CASSDPGLQETQYF.

This chain links TRBV7-9 with TRBJ2-2, with D tentatively TRBD1 (5 bases). Trimming removed 1 base at V and 6 bases at J, with 6 bases between. The CDR3 covers 13 residues. CDR1 is SEHNR, CDR2 FQNEAQ, per germline (reference sequence). DNA of the CDR3: TGTGCCAGCAGCTTAGAGGGGCCCGGGGAGCTGTTTTTT. It is translated as CASSLEGPGELFF.

This clone was picked up one time. This chain joins TRBV6-1 and TRBJ2-3; D is ambiguous. Trimming pared 2 bases from V and 3 bases from J, leaving 6 bases between. CDR1 and CDR2 (germline): MNHNS, SASEGT. The CDR3 is made up of 13 amino acids. CDR3 amino acids: CASSEPGTDTQYF. CDR3 nucleotide sequence: TGTGCCAGCAGTGAACCAGGAACAGATACGCAGTATTTT.

The gene calls are TRBV6-1 and TRBJ2-7; tentatively, D is TRBD1 (6 bases). Trimming removed 6 bases from V and 5 bases from J, with 17 bases in between. CDR3 length: 14 amino acids. Germline CDR1 MNHNS, CDR2 SASEGT. The CDR3 region has the DNA TGTGCCAGCAGGGCCACAGGGTTAGTAGACGAGCAGTACTTC. This sequence encodes CASRATGLVDEQYF.

This chain links TRBV28 with TRBJ2-5; possibly TRBD1 for D (6 bases). V gave up 5 bases and J gave up 4 bases, with 14 bases separating them. Germline V gene sequence: CDR1 MDHEN, CDR2 SYDVKM. CDR3 length: 14 residues. CDR3 region: CASSPQDRRETQYF. The CDR3 DNA sequence: TGTGCCAGCAGTCCTCAAGACAGGAGAGAGACCCAGTACTTC.

There are a few counts of this clone. The chain is built from TRBV7-9 and TRBJ1-3; D unresolved. Germline V gives CDR1 SEHNR, CDR2 FQNEAQ (reference sequence). CDR3 length equals 13 residues. Trimming took off 3 bases at V and 0 bases at J, with 3 bases between the two ends. CDR3 bases: TGTGCCAGCAGCTTGAGCTCTGGAAACACCATATATTTT. Translation gives CASSLSSGNTIYF.

The chain employs TRBV7-2 and TRBJ1-3; 9 nucleotides agree with TRBD1. CDR3 size: 15 residues. Germline CDR1 SGHTA, CDR2 FQGNSA. The V gene end was trimmed by 4 bases and the J gene end by 4 bases; junction bases not matched to a gene: 5. CDR3 DNA sequence: TGTGCCAGCAGCTCCGGGGGACAGGGAGGAAACACCATATATTTT. Its translation: CASSSGGQGGNTIYF.

The chain uses TRBV2 and TRBJ2-2, with TRBD1 as a possible D gene (5 bases). The V and J ends lost 2 bases and 4 bases respectively, with 8 bases between them. The germline V gene has CDR1 SNHLY and CDR2 FYNNEI. This CDR3 contains 14 residues. The CDR3 protein is CASSEKGSTGELFF. CDR3 in DNA: TGTGCCAGCAGTGAAAAGGGGTCCACCGGGGAGCTGTTTTTT.

This clone has a single count. This chain uses TRBV7-2 with TRBJ2-7, with TRBD2 matching over 11 bases. Germline-derived CDR1 and CDR2 are SGHTA and FQGNSA. This CDR3 region has 16 residues. Trimming cost V 5 bases and J 5 bases; bases outside gene matches: 11. CDR3 loop: CASSLYAGLAGHEQYF. DNA for the CDR3: TGTGCCAGCAGCCTCTACGCCGGACTAGCGGGCCACGAGCAGTACTTC.